This note documents a single T cell receptor (beta chain) sequence. This specimen belongs to a study of T cell clones after liver transplantation. The wider study: Standard immunosuppression, with no induction, continued until 12-24 months after transplant.

Some clones are missing from TCRdb's copy, which holds only in-frame ones; the method was immunoSEQ multiplex PCR. Found here are roughly 120,000 clones, approximately 90% of them singletons; the top ten hold 0.83%. The V segment lost 3 bases and the J segment 4 bases; nucleotides outside the gene matches: 6. Germline CDR1 reads SEHNR; CDR2 reads FQNEAQ (reference sequence). The CDR3 consists of 15 residues. The sample was CD4+ T cells from blood, taken 12 months after liver transplant. This TCR was sampled from a human patient who received a liver transplant. Some T cells could come from the graft donor. The V gene is TRBV7-9, the J gene TRBJ2-3; 8 nucleotides line up with TRBD1. The CDR3 is CASSFWTGWADTQYF. The CDR3 nucleotides read TGTGCCAGCAGCTTTTGGACAGGGTGGGCAGATACGCAGTATTTT. The full variable domain, rest sourced from reference TRBV7-9 and TRBJ2-3, is DTGVSQNPRHKITKRGQNVTFRCDPISEHNRLYWYRQTLGQGPEFLTYFQNEAQLEKSRLLSDRFSAERPKGSFSTLEIQRTEQGDSAMYLCASSFWTGWADTQYFGPGTRLTVL.